Sequencing of this T cell receptor (beta chain) was carried out in a study of graft-versus-host responses after intestinal transplantation. Study-level background: Grafts that recipients had were multivisceral, liver-intestinal, or isolated intestinal transplants. Overall study results and limits: GvH clones detected in recipient marrow included some appearing first in ileum or blood.

Produced via immunoSEQ multiplex PCR; TCRdb's table is partial and in-frame only. The repertoire has 130,000 or so clones, 90% to 95% of them found once; the top ten carry around 0.15%. Turning to this clone: Its antigen is not known.

This receptor was taken from a human donor who received an intestinal transplant. The starting material was unstimulated CD4+ T cells sorted from spleen or lymph node cells, obtained before intestinal transplant.

CDR3 residues: CASSPNGDEQFF. The CDR3 DNA reads as TGCGCCAGCAGCCCAAATGGAGATGAGCAGTTCTTC. The chain joins TRBV4-1 to TRBJ2-1; D is unresolved. Germline-derived CDR1 and CDR2 are MGHRA and YSYEKL. CDR3 length: 12 amino acids. V gave up 4 bases and J gave up 8 bases, with 9 bases separating them.